This is a list of T cell receptor beta chains from one sample in a study of pediatric ulcerative colitis. Clones were read by immunoSEQ multiplex PCR, and TCRdb kept only the in-frame ones, dropping some. The sample holds around 20,000 clones, roughly 70% seen once. Sequencing was performed on gut tissue. The receptors derive from a boy younger than 18 with moderate ulcerative colitis. Both conserved end residues are part of each CDR3. A D gene is named only where the DNA matches it firmly. Size values are once, few and many counts, or a class for expanded clones, and some rows have none.

. | TRBJ1-2 | TRBV7-4 | . | CASSGLSSAKTYGYTF | TGTGCCAGCAGCGGGTTGAGTTCAGCAAAGACCTATGGCTACACCTTC
. | TRBJ1-2 | TRBV10-3 | . | CAIRNSTDTYGYTF | TGTGCCATCAGAAACAGCACCGATACCTATGGCTACACCTTC
TRBD1 | TRBJ2-3 | TRBV5-4 | . | CASSLQGVRTDTQYF | TGTGCCAGCAGCCTACAGGGGGTGCGCACAGATACGCAGTATTTT
TRBD1 | TRBJ2-7 | TRBV4-1 | . | CASSQDRIAAGGRYEQYF | TGCGCCAGCAGCCAAGATAGGATCGCGGCAGGGGGTCGCTACGAGCAGTACTTC
. | TRBJ2-7 | TRBV5-1 | . | CASSLVDDSYEQYF | TGCGCCAGCAGCTTGGTAGACGACTCCTACGAGCAGTACTTC
. | TRBJ1-4 | TRBV30 | . | CAWSNGGDNEKLFF | TGTGCCTGGAGTAACGGGGGGGATAATGAAAAACTGTTTTTT
TRBD1 | TRBJ1-2 | TRBV18 | . | CASSPKGAYGYTF | TGTGCCAGCTCACCAAAGGGGGCCTATGGCTACACCTTC
TRBD1 | TRBJ2-1 | TRBV5-4 | . | CATRQGRNEQFF | TGTGCCACCCGACAGGGTCGCAATGAGCAGTTCTTC
. | TRBJ1-1 | TRBV29-1 | . | CSVVINTEAFF | TGCAGCGTTGTGATCAACACTGAAGCTTTCTTT
. | TRBJ1-6 | TRBV6-5 | few | CASRRGDSPLHF | TGTGCCAGCCGGAGGGGGGATTCACCCCTCCACTTT
TRBD2 | TRBJ2-5 | TRBV7-2 | . | CASSPLGAGVVETQYF | TGTGCCAGCAGCCCCCTCGGAGCGGGAGTGGTAGAGACCCAGTACTTC
. | TRBJ2-3 | TRBV5-1 | once | CASRTNTDTQYF | TGCGCCAGCAGGACCAACACAGATACGCAGTATTTT
TRBD1 | TRBJ2-1 | TRBV5-4 | . | CASSLSPGQGFNEQFF | TGTGCCAGCAGCCTGAGTCCGGGACAGGGTTTCAATGAGCAGTTCTTC
. | TRBJ2-7 | TRBV4-1 | . | CASSPGDGSYEQYF | TGCGCCAGCAGCCCTGGGGACGGGAGCTACGAGCAGTACTTC
. | TRBJ2-7 | TRBV6-1 | . | CASFPPGARREQYF | TGTGCCAGCTTCCCCCCAGGGGCCCGTCGAGAGCAGTACTTC
. | TRBJ1-1 | TRBV10-3 | . | CAIAGTMNTEAFF | TGTGCCATCGCGGGCACGATGAACACTGAAGCTTTCTTT
. | TRBJ1-2 | TRBV15 | . | CATSRDVGLGLYTF | TGTGCCACCAGCAGAGATGTAGGGTTGGGGCTCTACACCTTC
. | TRBJ1-3 | TRBV7-8 | . | CASAFSGNTIYF | TGTGCCAGCGCGTTCTCTGGAAACACCATATATTTT
. | TRBJ1-6 | TRBV7-2 | few | CASSRGGYNSPLHF | TGTGCCAGCAGCAGGGGTGGCTATAATTCACCCCTCCACTTT
. | TRBJ1-4 | TRBV6-6 | . | CAGSGIRGEKLFF | TGTGCCGGCTCGGGGATCAGGGGTGAAAAACTGTTTTTT
TRBD1 | TRBJ1-5 | TRBV2 | . | CASSGDRGLRPQHF | TGTGCCAGCAGTGGCGACAGGGGGCTTCGGCCCCAGCATTTT
TRBD1 | TRBJ1-2 | TRBV5-6 | . | CASSRTGGLYGYTF | TGTGCCAGCAGCCGCACAGGGGGGCTCTATGGCTACACCTTC
. | TRBJ1-3 | TRBV14 | . | CASSQEIGLAGNTIYF | TGTGCCAGCAGCCAAGAAATCGGGCTGGCTGGAAACACCATATATTTT
. | TRBJ1-2 | TRBV27 | . | CASSLSIDARGYTF | TGTGCCAGCAGTCTCAGTATTGACGCGCGTGGCTACACCTTC
TRBD2 | TRBJ2-1 | TRBV19 | . | CASSILAGANNEQFF | TGTGCCAGTAGTATCCTAGCGGGGGCAAACAATGAGCAGTTCTTC
. | TRBJ1-5 | TRBV6-5 | . | CASSYSTNQPQHF | TGTGCCAGCAGTTACTCGACCAATCAGCCCCAGCATTTT
. | TRBJ2-6 | TRBV5-4 | . | CASSTPAGEGGANVLTF | TGTGCCAGCAGTACCCCGGCAGGGGAAGGTGGGGCCAACGTCCTGACTTTC
. | TRBJ2-1 | TRBV7-9 | . | CASSPTGPKFF | TGTGCCAGCAGCCCGACCGGGCCAAAGTTCTTC
TRBD1 | TRBJ2-2 | TRBV12-5 | . | CASGLARQGIGELFF | TGTGCTAGTGGTTTGGCCCGACAGGGAATCGGGGAGCTGTTTTTT
TRBD2 | TRBJ2-7 | TRBV27 | few | CASSGLAGGLRYEQYF | TGTGCCAGCAGCGGACTAGCGGGAGGGCTGAGGTACGAGCAGTACTTC
. | TRBJ1-5 | TRBV27 | once | CASGGIPQPQHF | TGTGCCAGCGGTGGTATTCCTCAGCCCCAGCATTTT
. | TRBJ2-7 | TRBV11-3 | once | CASSLGSGADEQYF | TGTGCCAGCAGCTTAGGAAGTGGGGCAGACGAGCAGTACTTC
. | TRBJ2-5 | TRBV7-9 | . | CASPPRGSVQETQYF | TGTGCCAGCCCACCTCGTGGCAGCGTCCAAGAGACCCAGTACTTC
. | TRBJ2-7 | TRBV7-9 | . | CASSFGGSEYEQYF | TGTGCCAGCAGCTTCGGGGGATCCGAGTACGAGCAGTACTTC
. | TRBJ1-1 | TRBV6-6 | . | CASSQQMNTEAFF | TGTGCCAGCAGTCAACAGATGAACACTGAAGCTTTCTTT
. | TRBJ1-1 | TRBV7-8 | . | CASSLSLAAGAFF | TGTGCCAGCAGCTTATCCCTGGCGGCCGGAGCTTTCTTT
TRBD2 | TRBJ2-3 | TRBV5-4 | . | CASSWGTSGADTQYF | TGTGCCAGCAGCTGGGGGACTAGCGGGGCGGATACGCAGTATTTT
TRBD1 | TRBJ2-7 | TRBV19 | few | CASSIGGTAEQYF | TGTGCCAGTAGTATAGGAGGGACAGCCGAGCAGTACTTC
. | TRBJ2-1 | TRBV5-4 | . | CASSLEASSYNEQFF | TGTGCCAGCAGCTTGGAGGCGAGCTCCTACAATGAGCAGTTCTTC
. | TRBJ1-2 | TRBV29-1 | . | CSVEKGSVTESYTF | TGCAGCGTTGAAAAGGGGTCAGTTACAGAGTCCTACACCTTC
. | TRBJ1-4 | TRBV6-1 | . | CASIGGHNEKLFF | TGTGCCAGCATTGGCGGTCATAATGAAAAACTGTTTTTT
TRBD1 | TRBJ1-4 | TRBV9 | . | CASSAYGTGGTNEKLFF | TGTGCCAGCAGCGCCTACGGGACAGGGGGCACTAATGAAAAACTGTTTTTT
. | TRBJ1-3 | TRBV21-1 | . | CAAPPQGISGNTIYF | TGTGCCGCCCCTCCACAGGGAATCTCTGGAAACACCATATATTTT
TRBD2 | TRBJ2-2 | TRBV7-6 | once | CASSLRSSGRAETGELFF | TGTGCCAGCAGCTTACGTTCTAGCGGGAGGGCCGAGACCGGGGAGCTGTTTTTT
. | TRBJ1-4 | TRBV28 | once | CASRDDKEKLFF | TGTGCCAGCAGGGACGATAAAGAAAAACTGTTTTTT
TRBD1 | TRBJ1-4 | TRBV5-6 | . | CASSLVGQGTNEKLFF | TGTGCCAGCAGCTTGGTGGGACAGGGCACTAATGAAAAACTGTTTTTT
. | TRBJ2-3 | TRBV4-1 | . | CASSQDRRDSSDTQYF | TGCGCCAGCAGCCAAGATCGTCGGGACTCGTCAGATACGCAGTATTTT
. | TRBJ1-1 | TRBV29-1 | once | CSVLQAGTEAFF | TGCAGCGTTCTCCAAGCTGGCACTGAAGCTTTCTTT
. | TRBJ1-2 | TRBV19 | . | CASSRDFQGNYGYTF | TGTGCCAGTAGTAGGGATTTCCAGGGGAACTATGGCTACACCTTC
. | TRBJ1-2 | TRBV18 | . | CASSPPGGYGYTF | TGTGCCAGCTCACCACCGGGTGGCTATGGCTACACCTTC
TRBD1 | TRBJ2-7 | TRBV5-4 | few | CASSLWTGQYEQYF | TGTGCCAGCAGTTTGTGGACAGGGCAATACGAGCAGTACTTC